The rows below give T cell receptor beta chains drawn from one sample of a study of blood T cell repertoires in COVID-19. The repertoire was sequenced with immunoSEQ multiplex PCR; TCRdb's copy has only in-frame clones and lacks some. The sample has approximately 400,000 clones, about 90% seen once. The sample was PBMCs or T cells enriched from blood (not recorded which). All receptors derive from a man aged 30-40 years who had recovered from COVID-19. Each CDR3 is given with its conserved first and last residue. D genes are given only for firm matches. Only some rows state a clone size, as once, few, many or a class for expanded clones.

v_gene	j_gene	d_gene	abundance	len	CDR3aa	CDR3nt
TRBV19	TRBJ2-7	TRBD1	NA	14	CASSKGTGSHEQYF	TGTGCCAGTAGTAAGGGGACAGGGTCCCACGAGCAGTACTTC
TRBV2	TRBJ2-2	TRBD1	NA	14	CASSEKGATGELFF	TGTGCCAGCAGTGAAAAGGGGGCGACCGGGGAGCTGTTTTTT
TRBV2	TRBJ2-1	NA	NA	14	CASREDWTYNEQFF	TGTGCCAGCAGGGAGGACTGGACCTACAATGAGCAGTTCTTC
TRBV7-9	TRBJ1-2	NA	NA	14	CASSLVGGNYGYTF	TGTGCCAGCAGCTTAGTTGGCGGAAACTATGGCTACACCTTC
TRBV7-2	TRBJ1-6	NA	NA	16	CASSIQGGLNNSPLHF	TGTGCCAGCAGTATTCAAGGGGGATTGAATAATTCACCCCTCCACTTT
TRBV9	TRBJ1-2	TRBD1	NA	17	CASSVGNGGQGGHGYTF	TGTGCCAGCAGCGTAGGGAATGGGGGACAGGGAGGCCATGGCTACACCTTC
TRBV29-1	TRBJ1-2	TRBD1	NA	13	CSVEDRRGNGYTF	TGCAGCGTTGAAGATCGCAGGGGGAACGGCTACACCTTC
TRBV5-4	TRBJ2-7	TRBD1	few	15	CASSLGGQGSNEQYF	TGTGCCAGCAGCCTGGGGGGACAGGGGAGCAACGAGCAGTACTTC
TRBV4-1	TRBJ1-4	NA	NA	17	CASSQDVAGGTTEKLFF	TGCGCCAGCAGCCAAGACGTAGCGGGGGGTACTACTGAAAAACTGTTTTTT
TRBV7-2	TRBJ2-3	TRBD2	NA	15	CASSLFGGAGDTQYF	TGTGCCAGCAGCTTGTTCGGGGGGGCAGGTGATACGCAGTATTTT
TRBV23-1	TRBJ2-1	NA	NA	11	CASSCSNEQFF	TGCGCCAGCAGTTGCAGCAATGAGCAGTTCTTC
TRBV4-3	TRBJ1-1	NA	NA	16	CASSQDFGLPNTEAFF	TGCGCCAGCAGCCAAGATTTTGGACTTCCTAACACTGAAGCTTTCTTT
TRBV14	TRBJ2-6	NA	NA	15	CASSQAGAGANVLTF	TGTGCCAGCAGCCAAGCGGGGGCTGGGGCCAACGTCCTGACTTTC
TRBV9	TRBJ1-1	NA	NA	12	CASPSVSTEAFF	TGTGCCAGCCCAAGCGTGTCCACTGAAGCTTTCTTT
TRBV27	TRBJ1-1	TRBD1	NA	17	CASIETGGARVNTEAFF	TGTGCCAGCATTGAGACAGGGGGGGCTCGCGTGAACACTGAAGCTTTCTTT
TRBV4-2	TRBJ2-7	TRBD1	NA	14	CASSQRDRGYEQYF	TGTGCCAGCAGCCAAAGGGACAGGGGCTACGAGCAGTACTTC
TRBV10-3	TRBJ1-2	NA	NA	12	CAISETGPGYTF	TGTGCCATCAGTGAAACAGGGCCTGGCTACACCTTC
TRBV6-4	TRBJ1-1	NA	once	15	CASRPEDRTGTEAFF	TGTGCCAGCAGACCTGAGGACAGAACAGGGACTGAAGCTTTCTTT
TRBV9	TRBJ1-2	TRBD1	NA	15	CASSPETGPPGGYTF	TGTGCCAGCAGCCCAGAGACAGGGCCTCCTGGTGGCTACACCTTC
TRBV12-3/TRBV12-4	TRBJ1-1	TRBD1	NA	12	CASSRGTGEAFF	TGTGCCAGCAGCCGAGGGACAGGTGAAGCTTTCTTT
TRBV6-1	TRBJ2-3	NA	NA	14	CASSEALRGDTQYF	TGTGCCAGCAGTGAAGCCCTCAGGGGAGATACGCAGTATTTT
TRBV7-2	TRBJ2-1	NA	NA	13	CASSLGQANEQFF	TGTGCCAGCAGCTTAGGACAGGCCAATGAGCAGTTCTTC
TRBV7-2	TRBJ2-7	NA	NA	15	CASSLDPSLVYEQYF	TGTGCCAGCAGCTTAGATCCGTCCCTCGTCTACGAGCAGTACTTC
TRBV2	TRBJ1-6	NA	NA	15	CASSGSGSYNSPLHF	TGTGCCAGCAGTGGATCGGGGTCCTATAATTCACCCCTCCACTTT
TRBV29-1	TRBJ1-2	NA	NA	12	CSVQTPNYGYTF	TGCAGCGTACAGACACCTAACTATGGCTACACCTTC
TRBV5-1	TRBJ2-3	NA	NA	15	CASSSGQPGSDTQYF	TGCGCCAGCAGCTCTGGACAGCCGGGGTCAGATACGCAGTATTTT
TRBV2	TRBJ1-1	NA	few	15	CASSELEGTATEAFF	TGTGCCAGCAGTGAGTTAGAGGGGACTGCAACTGAAGCTTTCTTT
TRBV20-1	TRBJ1-5	TRBD1	NA	14	CSASPRTGEQPQHF	TGCAGTGCTAGTCCCCGGACAGGGGAACAGCCCCAGCATTTT
TRBV6-2/TRBV6-3	TRBJ1-2	NA	NA	16	CASSHTPLGGAYGYTF	TGTGCCAGCAGTCACACCCCACTTGGGGGGGCCTATGGCTACACCTTC
TRBV3-1/TRBV3-2	TRBJ2-4	TRBD1	NA	14	CASSQSLDRDIQYF	TGTGCCAGCAGCCAAAGCCTAGACAGGGACATTCAGTACTTC
TRBV7-2	TRBJ1-2	NA	NA	14	CASSLGRVNYGYTF	TGTGCCAGCAGCTTAGGACGGGTTAACTATGGCTACACCTTC
TRBV13	TRBJ1-1	TRBD1	NA	15	CASSRSRQGGREAFF	TGTGCCAGCAGCCGCTCCCGACAGGGGGGTCGAGAAGCTTTCTTT
TRBV4-3	TRBJ1-1	NA	NA	15	CASSQADTGGSMAFF	TGCGCCAGCAGCCAAGCGGATACGGGGGGATCGATGGCTTTCTTT
TRBV11-3	TRBJ1-2	TRBD1	once	15	CASRDRGTTIYGYTF	TGTGCCAGCAGAGACAGGGGCACGACGATCTATGGCTACACCTTC
TRBV5-3	TRBJ2-7	NA	NA	15	CARSLVRGNSYEQYF	TGTGCCAGAAGCTTGGTTAGGGGAAACTCCTACGAGCAGTACTTC
TRBV6-1	TRBJ1-3	TRBD1	NA	16	CASSEAGTGGGNTIYF	TGTGCCAGCAGTGAAGCGGGGACAGGGGGTGGAAACACCATATATTTT
TRBV19	TRBJ2-1	NA	NA	11	CASSMRAEQFF	TGTGCCAGTAGTATGCGAGCTGAGCAGTTCTTC
TRBV5-4	TRBJ2-7	TRBD1	NA	15	CASSVKGDSSYEQYF	TGTGCCAGCAGCGTTAAGGGGGACAGCTCCTACGAGCAGTACTTC
TRBV5-1	TRBJ1-4	TRBD1	NA	15	CASSSGQVMDEKLFF	TGCGCCAGCAGCTCCGGACAGGTAATGGATGAAAAACTGTTTTTT
TRBV24-1	TRBJ1-5	TRBD1	NA	14	CATNLGQGYQPQHF	TGTGCCACCAATCTAGGACAGGGGTATCAGCCCCAGCATTTT
TRBV12-5	TRBJ1-5	NA	NA	14	CASGLDISNQPQHF	TGTGCTAGTGGTTTGGACATCTCAAATCAGCCCCAGCATTTT
TRBV12-3/TRBV12-4	TRBJ2-5	NA	NA	11	CASSFSGTQYF	TGTGCCAGCAGTTTCTCCGGGACCCAGTACTTC
TRBV3-1/TRBV3-2	TRBJ1-4	NA	NA	13	CAAGENGYEKLFF	TGTGCCGCCGGGGAAAACGGTTATGAAAAACTGTTTTTT
TRBV24-1	TRBJ2-1	TRBD2	NA	17	CATSDLSGTPVGNEQFF	TGTGCCACCAGTGACCTCAGCGGGACCCCTGTCGGAAATGAGCAGTTCTTC
TRBV9	TRBJ2-1	NA	NA	14	CASSVAQVNNEQFF	TGTGCCAGCAGCGTAGCCCAGGTTAACAATGAGCAGTTCTTC
TRBV19	TRBJ1-3	TRBD1	NA	15	CASSPGTVSGNTIYF	TGTGCCAGTTCCCCGGGGACAGTCTCTGGAAACACCATATATTTT
TRBV4-1	TRBJ2-7	TRBD2	NA	14	CASSHYGTNYEQYF	TGCGCCAGCAGCCATTACGGGACTAACTACGAGCAGTACTTC
TRBV11-1	TRBJ1-2	TRBD1	NA	13	CASSSDRANGYTF	TGTGCCAGCAGCTCGGACAGGGCAAATGGCTACACCTTC
TRBV4-1	TRBJ1-1	TRBD1	once	15	CASSQVPGQGVEAFF	TGCGCCAGCAGCCAAGTCCCGGGACAGGGGGTTGAAGCTTTCTTT
TRBV5-1	TRBJ2-5	TRBD2	NA	15	CASSPPTSGQETQYF	TGCGCCAGCAGCCCCCCGACTAGCGGGCAAGAGACCCAGTACTTC
TRBV19	TRBJ1-2	NA	NA	14	CASRRGGANYGYTF	TGTGCCAGTAGGCGAGGGGGAGCGAACTATGGCTACACCTTC
TRBV11-2	TRBJ2-5	TRBD2	once	16	CASSLNPTSRYETQYF	TGTGCCAGCAGCCTCAACCCGACTAGCCGGTATGAGACCCAGTACTTC